The 23 T cell receptor beta chains listed next were all sequenced from one sample in a study of shared clonotypes between healthy human individuals. Libraries were prepared by immunoSEQ multiplex PCR; TCRdb keeps only in-frame clonotypes and omits some of them. Of about 2.2 million clones in the sample, about 93% were seen once. Terminally differentiated effector memory CD45RA+ cells were excluded by CCR7 positive selection of CD45RO-negative cells. Input material: naive CD8+ T cells from PBMCs. All receptors come from a man between 18 and 35 years old in good health. Some clones in this sample may be carry-over from other donors' samples.

V and J are TRBV28 and TRBJ1-2; D is ambiguous. V shed 5 bases and J shed 5 bases, with 15 bases lying between them. Germline V gene lookup returns CDR1 MDHEN and CDR2 SYDVKM. The CDR3 sequence is 14 residues long. The DNA of the CDR3 is TGTGCCAGCAGTCCGGGCCGCGGTGATTATGGCTACACCTTC. Its translation is CASSPGRGDYGYTF.

This clone was detected once. V gene TRBV11-2 combines with J gene TRBJ2-5, with TRBD1 identical over 10 bases. Per the germline V gene, CDR1 is SGHAT and CDR2 is FQNNGV. This CDR3 spans 14 amino acids. V dropped 5 bases and J dropped 4; count of bases not matched to a gene: 4. CDR3 DNA: TGTGCCAGCAGCCGGACAGGGGGTGGAGAGACCCAGTACTTC. Translation gives CASSRTGGGETQYF.

The CDR3 DNA follows: TGTGCCAGCCGACAAGACAGGGGGCTGTCATCAGATACGCAGTATTTT. It is translated as CASRQDRGLSSDTQYF. The chain combines TRBV27 with TRBJ2-3; 10 nucleotides align to TRBD1. The germline CDR1 and CDR2 sequences are MNHEY and SMNVEV (reference sequence). CDR3 length equals 16 residues. V dropped 8 bases and J dropped 4; count of bases not matched to a gene: 12.

V and J are TRBV5-1 and TRBJ1-1; D is possibly TRBD1 (5 bases). The CDR3 extends over 14 amino acids. Trimming pared 7 bases from V and 4 bases from J, leaving 17 bases between. CDR1 and CDR2 from the germline V gene are SGHRS and YFSETQ. CDR3 coding DNA: TGCGCCAGCCGACTTGGCCACGGGACCACTGAAGCTTTCTTT. It specifies CASRLGHGTTEAFF.

The gene calls are TRBV19 and TRBJ1-5; TRBD1 is a possible D gene (6 bases). V was shortened by 6 bases and J by 4 bases, with 10 bases between the two germline ends. The CDR3 runs to 13 residues. Germline loops: CDR1 LNHDA, CDR2 SQIVND (reference sequence). CDR3 sequence: CASRTGGNQPQHF. DNA of the CDR3: TGTGCCAGTAGGACAGGAGGAAATCAGCCCCAGCATTTT. The complete variable domain, with remaining parts taken from reference TRBV19 and TRBJ1-5, reads DGGITQSPKYLFRKEGQNVTLSCEQNLNHDAMYWYRQDPGQGLRLIYYSQIVNDFQKGDIAEGYSVSREKKESFPLTVTSAQKNPTAFYLCASRTGGNQPQHFGDGTRLSIL.

The chain is built from TRBV19 and TRBJ1-5; the match to TRBD1 covers 9 bases. The CDR3 runs 15 residues. Germline V CDR1 and CDR2: LNHDA, SQIVND (reference sequence). J was trimmed by 7 bases and V by 3 bases; bases with no gene match: 7. The CDR3 loop is CASSILRDRAQPQHF. The CDR3 nucleotides are TGTGCCAGTAGTATTCTTCGGGACAGGGCCCAGCCCCAGCATTTT.

The chain couples TRBV5-1 to TRBJ2-7; D uncertain. Germline V lookup: CDR1 SGHRS, CDR2 YFSETQ. The V end was cut by 0 bases, the J end by 9 bases, with 10 bases between. This CDR3 contains 12 residues. As DNA, the CDR3 is TGCGCCAGCAGCTTGGACGGCCAACTGCAGTACTTC. Residues: CASSLDGQLQYF.

This chain connects TRBV9 to TRBJ1-1; D gene ambiguous. Trimming removed 7 bases from V and 1 base from J, with 8 bases in between. The length of the CDR3 is 12 residues. Germline loops: CDR1 SGDLS, CDR2 YYNGEE. The CDR3 loop is CASGFGNTEAFF. The CDR3 DNA is TGTGCCAGCGGTTTTGGGAACACTGAAGCTTTCTTT.

The rearrangement links TRBV5-6 to TRBJ2-7; TRBD1 is a possible D gene (5 bases). CDR3 length: 15 amino acids. V was trimmed by 0 bases and J by 4 bases, leaving 14 bases between them. Germline V gives CDR1 SGHDT, CDR2 YYEEEE. This CDR3 reads CASSLGGHIHYEQYF. The CDR3 nucleotides read TGTGCCAGCAGCTTGGGCGGACATATACATTACGAGCAGTACTTC.

As regards this clone: Different DNA sequences within this sample yield the same CDR3. This chain joins TRBV19 and TRBJ1-5; D ambiguous. Trimming removed 3 bases at V and 1 base at J, with 4 bases between. CDR1 and CDR2 from the germline V gene are LNHDA and SQIVND (reference sequence). The CDR3 is made up of 13 amino acids. This CDR3 reads CASSIWSNQPQHF. DNA of the CDR3: TGTGCCAGTAGTATCTGGAGCAATCAGCCCCAGCATTTT.

This chain joins TRBV5-6 and TRBJ1-5; the D gene is possibly TRBD1 (6 bases). Germline loops: CDR1 SGHDT, CDR2 YYEEEE. Trimming shortened V by 4 bases and J by 4 bases, and 15 bases separated the two germline ends. The CDR3 spans 15 residues. CDR3 nucleotide sequence: TGTGCCAGCAGCAGGGAGGGGGGACGGAATCAGCCCCAGCATTTT. Its protein product is CASSREGGRNQPQHF.

The V and J genes are TRBV11-2 and TRBJ2-7; D gene ambiguous. This CDR3 is built from 15 residues. Germline CDR1 and CDR2: SGHAT and FQNNGV. Trimming stripped 3 bases from V and 2 bases from J, with 14 bases between. CDR3 sequence (DNA): TGTGCCAGCAGCTTTATCGGTCAGGAGACCTACGAGCAGTACTTC. Residues: CASSFIGQETYEQYF.

The chain is built from TRBV30 and TRBJ2-1, with 8 positions matching TRBD2. The CDR3 loop spans 14 amino acids. Germline V gene sequence: CDR1 GTSNPN, CDR2 SVGIG (reference sequence). V lost 3 bases to trimming and J lost 8 bases; unmatched junction nucleotides: 9. The CDR3 DNA reads as TGTGCCTGGAGCGGGGGGGTAGCTAGGCATGAGCAGTTCTTC. Protein product: CAWSGGVARHEQFF.

The chain is built from TRBV27 and TRBJ2-3; D might be TRBD1 or TRBD2, each matching 6 bases. CDR1 and CDR2 from the germline V gene are MNHEY and SMNVEV (reference sequence). This CDR3 has 14 residues. The V end was cut by 8 bases, the J end by 4 bases, with 16 bases between. The chain's CDR3 is CASLGGQGSDTQYF. CDR3 coding DNA: TGTGCCAGCCTTGGGGGGCAGGGTTCAGATACGCAGTATTTT.

The CDR3 DNA sequence: TGCGCCAGCAGCCAAGATCAGCTACCCACAGATACGCAGTATTTT. Encoded protein: CASSQDQLPTDTQYF. The rearrangement uses TRBV4-3 and TRBJ2-3; D unresolved. Germline CDR1 LGHNA, CDR2 YSLEER. The CDR3 contains 15 residues. With 0 bases removed from V and 2 bases from J, the gap between germline ends came to 9 bases.

This clone has only one observation. The gene calls are TRBV11-2 and TRBJ2-3; D remains ambiguous. Germline V lookup: CDR1 SGHAT, CDR2 FQNNGV. The CDR3 is 14 amino acids. The V end lost 0 bases, the J end lost 3 bases, and 7 bases lay between the germline ends. As DNA, the CDR3 is TGTGCCAGCAGCTTAGAACCTAGTACAGATACGCAGTATTTT. The encoded protein is CASSLEPSTDTQYF. Using reference TRBV11-2 and TRBJ2-3 for the parts outside the CDR3, the full variable domain is EAGVAQSPRYKIIEKRQSVAFWCNPISGHATLYWYQQILGQGPKLLIQFQNNGVVDDSQLPKDRFSAERLKGVDSTLKIQPAKLEDSAVYLCASSLEPSTDTQYFGPGTRLTVL.

The chain carries TRBV7-2 and TRBJ2-7, with a tentative D call TRBD2 (6 bases). The CDR3 covers 16 residues. V dropped 5 bases and J dropped 3 bases, with 20 bases sitting between them. Germline CDR1 reads SGHTA; CDR2 reads FQGNSA. CDR3 nucleotide sequence: TGTGCCAGCAGCACCCCTTGGGGGGAGGTGGGCTACGAGCAGTACTTC. It encodes CASSTPWGEVGYEQYF.

The chain is built from TRBV28 and TRBJ2-2, with 12 nucleotides matching TRBD1. CDR3 size: 18 residues. Trimming cost V 6 bases and J 6 bases; bases outside gene matches: 14. Germline values: CDR1 MDHEN, CDR2 SYDVKM. CDR3 sequence: CASSHRDRGRFLSGELFF. CDR3 DNA sequence: TGTGCCAGCAGCCACCGGGACAGGGGGCGCTTTTTGTCCGGGGAGCTGTTTTTT. Full variable domain (remainder filled in from reference TRBV28 and TRBJ2-2): DVKVTQSSRYLVKRTGEKVFLECVQDMDHENMFWYRQDPGLGLRLIYFSYDVKMKEKGDIPEGYSVSREKKERFSLILESASTNQTSMYLCASSHRDRGRFLSGELFFGEGSRLTVL.

V is TRBV6-5 and J is TRBJ2-4; D call uncertain. CDR1 and CDR2 from the germline V gene are MNHEY and SVGAGI. The CDR3 length is 16 residues. V lost 0 bases and J lost 0, with 9 bases in between. In nucleotides, the CDR3 is TGTGCCAGCAGTTACTCTTGGGTCATAGCCAAAAACATTCAGTACTTC. Its translation: CASSYSWVIAKNIQYF.

The chain links TRBV28 to TRBJ2-2, with a possible D match to TRBD2 (5 bases). This CDR3 has 14 residues. The V gene lost 3 bases and the J gene lost 4 bases, with 9 bases spanning the gap. Germline CDR1 MDHEN, CDR2 SYDVKM. DNA for the CDR3: TGTGCCAGCAGTTTTGCCGGGATCACCGGGGAGCTGTTTTTT. The encoded protein is CASSFAGITGELFF. The complete variable domain, with remaining parts taken from reference TRBV28 and TRBJ2-2, reads DVKVTQSSRYLVKRTGEKVFLECVQDMDHENMFWYRQDPGLGLRLIYFSYDVKMKEKGDIPEGYSVSREKKERFSLILESASTNQTSMYLCASSFAGITGELFFGEGSRLTVL.

The chain has TRBV13 and TRBJ2-5; D may be TRBD1 (5 bases). Trimming left V 0 bases short and J 5 bases short, with 16 bases between. This CDR3 comprises 16 residues. Germline values: CDR1 PRHDT, CDR2 FYEKMQ (reference sequence). CDR3 region: CASSLGRQGRWETQYF. The CDR3, as DNA: TGTGCCAGCAGCTTAGGGCGGCAGGGTCGGTGGGAGACCCAGTACTTC.

The rearrangement uses TRBV5-4 and TRBJ2-1; unclear D gene. The ends were cut back, 1 base at V and 3 bases at J, with 11 bases in the middle. CDR1 is SGHNT, CDR2 YYREEE, per germline (reference sequence). CDR3 length equals 15 residues. This CDR3 reads CASSLRAVIYNEQFF. The CDR3, as DNA: TGTGCCAGCAGCTTGCGGGCAGTGATCTACAATGAGCAGTTCTTC.

This chain joins TRBV28 and TRBJ2-1; D gene unclear. Germline CDR1 reads MDHEN; CDR2 reads SYDVKM. The CDR3 runs 13 residues. V lost 2 bases and J lost 10, with 12 bases in between. This chain's CDR3 is CASSLANPGEQFF. CDR3 in DNA: TGTGCCAGCAGTTTAGCGAACCCCGGCGAGCAGTTCTTC.